These T cell receptor beta chains were read from a single sample in a study of T cells after posttransplantation cyclophosphamide. The assay was immunoSEQ multiplex PCR, and TCRdb's table has in-frame clones only and misses some. This table holds more than 60,000 clones, roughly 93% found once. The sequenced material came from PBMCs. Receptors originate from a woman aged 25 to 45 in good health and a related stem cell transplant donor. The CDR3 runs from the conserved cysteine through the conserved F or W. D genes are given only for firm matches.

d_gene: -; v_gene: TRBV10-3; j_gene: TRBJ1-6; CDR3nt: TGTGCCATCAGCAGACCAGGGTATAATTCACCCCTCCACTTT; CDR3aa: CAISRPGYNSPLHF
d_gene: TRBD1; v_gene: TRBV7-9; j_gene: TRBJ2-3; CDR3nt: TGTGCCAGCAGCTTAACGCAGGGGGCCGGACGGGATACGCAGTATTTT; CDR3aa: CASSLTQGAGRDTQYF
d_gene: TRBD1; v_gene: TRBV28; j_gene: TRBJ1-4; CDR3nt: TGTGCCAGCAGCAGCGGGACAGCTAATGAAAAACTGTTTTTT; CDR3aa: CASSSGTANEKLFF
d_gene: -; v_gene: TRBV15; j_gene: TRBJ2-3; CDR3nt: TGTGCCACCAGCTGGGACACCAGAGACACGCAGTATTTT; CDR3aa: CATSWDTRDTQYF
d_gene: -; v_gene: TRBV6-5; j_gene: TRBJ2-7; CDR3nt: TGTGCCAGCCTGGGGCTCGGGGGCTACGAGCAGTACTTC; CDR3aa: CASLGLGGYEQYF
d_gene: TRBD1; v_gene: TRBV10-2; j_gene: TRBJ1-5; CDR3nt: TGCGCCAGCAGTTCCCCCCGGGACAGAGATCAGCCCCAGCATTTT; CDR3aa: CASSSPRDRDQPQHF
d_gene: TRBD1; v_gene: TRBV6-6; j_gene: TRBJ2-7; CDR3nt: TGTGCCAGCCATGGAGGGACAGGGGTCGTTCTGTACTTC; CDR3aa: CASHGGTGVVLYF
d_gene: TRBD1; v_gene: TRBV30; j_gene: TRBJ2-7; CDR3nt: TGTGCCTGGAGCCGAGGGACAGGGGGATCCTACGAGCAGTACTTC; CDR3aa: CAWSRGTGGSYEQYF
d_gene: -; v_gene: TRBV5-1; j_gene: TRBJ1-1; CDR3nt: TGCGCCAGCAGGGTGGACCCCATGAACACTGAAGCTTTCTTT; CDR3aa: CASRVDPMNTEAFF
d_gene: TRBD1; v_gene: TRBV7-2; j_gene: TRBJ1-6; CDR3nt: TGTGCCAGCAGCTCCGGGACAGCGAATTCACCCCTCCACTTT; CDR3aa: CASSSGTANSPLHF
d_gene: -; v_gene: TRBV7-8; j_gene: TRBJ1-2; CDR3nt: TGTGCCAGCAGCTTAACGCGCGGGAGTGGCTACACCTTC; CDR3aa: CASSLTRGSGYTF
d_gene: -; v_gene: TRBV19; j_gene: TRBJ1-1; CDR3nt: TGTGCCAGTAGTATCGGGGGGAACACTGAAGCTTTCTTT; CDR3aa: CASSIGGNTEAFF
d_gene: -; v_gene: TRBV2; j_gene: TRBJ1-5; CDR3nt: TGTGCCAGCAGTCAGGGGTGGAATCAGCCCCAGCATTTT; CDR3aa: CASSQGWNQPQHF
d_gene: -; v_gene: TRBV7-2; j_gene: TRBJ2-6; CDR3nt: TGTGCCAGCAGCTTAGCGCTGATCTCTGGGGCCAACGTCCTGACTTTC; CDR3aa: CASSLALISGANVLTF
d_gene: TRBD1; v_gene: TRBV7-9; j_gene: TRBJ1-3; CDR3nt: TGTGCCAGCAGCTTAGGGGGACAGGGGGCGAAATCTGGAAACACCATATATTTT; CDR3aa: CASSLGGQGAKSGNTIYF
d_gene: -; v_gene: TRBV18; j_gene: TRBJ1-2; CDR3nt: TGTGCCAGCTCACCACCGGTGGTTTCCTATGGCTACACCTTC; CDR3aa: CASSPPVVSYGYTF
d_gene: -; v_gene: TRBV6-1; j_gene: TRBJ1-5; CDR3nt: TGTGCCAGCACCGAAGGGTATCTCAGCAATCAGCCCCAGCATTTT; CDR3aa: CASTEGYLSNQPQHF
d_gene: TRBD1; v_gene: TRBV29-1; j_gene: TRBJ2-1; CDR3nt: TGCAGCGAAAGACAGGGCCGGAACAATGAGCAGTTCTTC; CDR3aa: CSERQGRNNEQFF
d_gene: TRBD1; v_gene: TRBV7-9; j_gene: TRBJ1-4; CDR3nt: TGTGCCAGCAGCTCGGGACAGGGCTATAGGGATGAAAAACTGTTTTTT; CDR3aa: CASSSGQGYRDEKLFF
d_gene: -; v_gene: TRBV18; j_gene: TRBJ1-1; CDR3nt: TGTGCCAGCTCATCCCGGGGGACGGGCACTGAAGCTTTCTTT; CDR3aa: CASSSRGTGTEAFF